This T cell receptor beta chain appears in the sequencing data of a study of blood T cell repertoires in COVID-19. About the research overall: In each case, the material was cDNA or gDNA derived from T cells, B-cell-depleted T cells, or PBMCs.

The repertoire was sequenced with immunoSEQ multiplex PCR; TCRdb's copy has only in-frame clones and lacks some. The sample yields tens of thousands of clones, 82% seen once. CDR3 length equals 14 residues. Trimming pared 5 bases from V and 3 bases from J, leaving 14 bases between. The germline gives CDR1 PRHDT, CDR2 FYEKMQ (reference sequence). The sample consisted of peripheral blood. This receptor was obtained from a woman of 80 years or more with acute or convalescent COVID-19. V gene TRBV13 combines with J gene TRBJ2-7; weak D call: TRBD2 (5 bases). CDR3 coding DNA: TGTGCCAGCAGCCCGGCGCGGGCCAGCTACGAGCAGTACTTC. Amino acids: CASSPARASYEQYF.